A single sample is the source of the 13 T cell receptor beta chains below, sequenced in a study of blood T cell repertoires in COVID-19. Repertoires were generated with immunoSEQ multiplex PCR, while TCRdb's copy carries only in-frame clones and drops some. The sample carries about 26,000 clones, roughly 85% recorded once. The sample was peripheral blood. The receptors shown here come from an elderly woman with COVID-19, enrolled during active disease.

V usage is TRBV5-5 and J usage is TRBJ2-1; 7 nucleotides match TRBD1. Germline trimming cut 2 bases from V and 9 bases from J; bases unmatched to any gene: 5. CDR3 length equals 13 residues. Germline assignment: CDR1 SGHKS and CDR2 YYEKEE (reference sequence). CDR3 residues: CASSFRAGGEQFF. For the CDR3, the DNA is TGTGCCAGCAGCTTTCGGGCAGGGGGTGAGCAGTTCTTC.

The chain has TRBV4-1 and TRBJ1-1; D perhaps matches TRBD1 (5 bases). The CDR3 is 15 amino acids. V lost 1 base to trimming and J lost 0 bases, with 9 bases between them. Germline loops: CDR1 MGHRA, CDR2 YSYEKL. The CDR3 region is CASSQGGGMNTEAFF. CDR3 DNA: TGCGCCAGCAGCCAAGGGGGGGGTATGAACACTGAAGCTTTCTTT.

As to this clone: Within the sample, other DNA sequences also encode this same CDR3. The CDR3 here is CASSSQGGNTEAFF. Here the CDR3 DNA reads TGCGCCAGCAGCTCTCAGGGGGGTAACACTGAAGCTTTCTTT. The chain carries TRBV5-1 and TRBJ1-1; 7 nucleotides match TRBD1. CDR1 is SGHRS, CDR2 YFSETQ, per germline. After removal of 3 bases from V and 2 bases from J, the junction contained 4 bases not matched to a gene. This CDR3 is built from 14 residues.

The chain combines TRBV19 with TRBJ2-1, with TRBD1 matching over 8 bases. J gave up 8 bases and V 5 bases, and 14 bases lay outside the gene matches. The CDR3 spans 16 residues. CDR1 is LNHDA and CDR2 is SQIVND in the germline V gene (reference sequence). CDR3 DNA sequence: TGTGCCAGTAGTCCTTTCAGGGGGCTCGGAATGGATGAGCAGTTCTTC. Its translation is CASSPFRGLGMDEQFF. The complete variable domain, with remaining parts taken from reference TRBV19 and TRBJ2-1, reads DGGITQSPKYLFRKEGQNVTLSCEQNLNHDAMYWYRQDPGQGLRLIYYSQIVNDFQKGDIAEGYSVSREKKESFPLTVTSAQKNPTAFYLCASSPFRGLGMDEQFFGPGTRLTVL.

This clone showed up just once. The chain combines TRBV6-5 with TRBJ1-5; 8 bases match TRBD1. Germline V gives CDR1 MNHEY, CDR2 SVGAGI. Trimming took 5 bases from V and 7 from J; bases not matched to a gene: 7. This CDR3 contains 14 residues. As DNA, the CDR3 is TGTGCCAGCAGTATAGGACAGGGACTACAGCCCCAGCATTTT. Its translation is CASSIGQGLQPQHF.

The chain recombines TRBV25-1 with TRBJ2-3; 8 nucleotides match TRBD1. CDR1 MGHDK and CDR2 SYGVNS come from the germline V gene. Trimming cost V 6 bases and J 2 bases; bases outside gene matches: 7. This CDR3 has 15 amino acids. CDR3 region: CASRTGTGPTDTQYF. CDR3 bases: TGTGCCAGCAGAACCGGGACAGGACCCACAGATACGCAGTATTTT.

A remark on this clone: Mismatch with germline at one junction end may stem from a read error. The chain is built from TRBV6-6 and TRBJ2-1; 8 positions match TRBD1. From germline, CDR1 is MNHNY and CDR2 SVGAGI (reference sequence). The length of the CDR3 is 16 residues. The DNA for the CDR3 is TGTGCCAGCAGTGACTCCGGGACAGGCTCCTACAATGAGCAGTTCTTC. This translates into CASSDSGTGSYNEQFF.

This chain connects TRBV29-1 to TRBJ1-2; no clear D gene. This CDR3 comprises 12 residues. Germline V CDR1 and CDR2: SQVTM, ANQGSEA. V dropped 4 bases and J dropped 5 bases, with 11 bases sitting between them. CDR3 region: CSVAPGTYGYTF. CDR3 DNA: TGCAGCGTTGCTCCGGGAACGTATGGCTACACCTTC.

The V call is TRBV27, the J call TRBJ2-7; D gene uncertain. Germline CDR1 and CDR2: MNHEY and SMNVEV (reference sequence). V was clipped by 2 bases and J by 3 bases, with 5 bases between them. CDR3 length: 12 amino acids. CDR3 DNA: TGTGCCAGCAGTTTAACGGGCTACGAGCAGTACTTC. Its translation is CASSLTGYEQYF.

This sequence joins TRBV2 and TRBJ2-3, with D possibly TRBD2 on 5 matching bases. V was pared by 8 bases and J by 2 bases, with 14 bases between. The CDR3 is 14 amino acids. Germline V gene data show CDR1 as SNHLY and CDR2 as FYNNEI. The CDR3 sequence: CASQWETSTDTQYF. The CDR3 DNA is TGTGCCAGCCAATGGGAGACCTCCACAGATACGCAGTATTTT.

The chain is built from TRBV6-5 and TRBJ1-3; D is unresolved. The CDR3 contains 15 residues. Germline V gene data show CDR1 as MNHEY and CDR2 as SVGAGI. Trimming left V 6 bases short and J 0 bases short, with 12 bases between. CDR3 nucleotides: TGTGCCAGCAGGCTACCGGGGAACTCTGGAAACACCATATATTTT. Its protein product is CASRLPGNSGNTIYF.

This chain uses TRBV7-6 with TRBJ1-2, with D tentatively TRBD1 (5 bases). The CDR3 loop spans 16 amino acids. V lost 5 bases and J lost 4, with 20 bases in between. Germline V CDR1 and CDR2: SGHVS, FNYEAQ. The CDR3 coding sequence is TGTGCCAGCAGCGAGAGGCGGACACGACGGGCCTATGGCTACACCTTC. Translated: CASSERRTRRAYGYTF.

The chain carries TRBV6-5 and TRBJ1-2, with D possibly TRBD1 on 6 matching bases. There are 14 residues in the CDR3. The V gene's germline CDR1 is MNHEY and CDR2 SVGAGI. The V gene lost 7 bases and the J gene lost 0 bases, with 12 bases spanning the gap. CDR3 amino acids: CASNAGDANYGYTF. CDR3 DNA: TGTGCCAGCAATGCAGGGGACGCTAACTATGGCTACACCTTC.